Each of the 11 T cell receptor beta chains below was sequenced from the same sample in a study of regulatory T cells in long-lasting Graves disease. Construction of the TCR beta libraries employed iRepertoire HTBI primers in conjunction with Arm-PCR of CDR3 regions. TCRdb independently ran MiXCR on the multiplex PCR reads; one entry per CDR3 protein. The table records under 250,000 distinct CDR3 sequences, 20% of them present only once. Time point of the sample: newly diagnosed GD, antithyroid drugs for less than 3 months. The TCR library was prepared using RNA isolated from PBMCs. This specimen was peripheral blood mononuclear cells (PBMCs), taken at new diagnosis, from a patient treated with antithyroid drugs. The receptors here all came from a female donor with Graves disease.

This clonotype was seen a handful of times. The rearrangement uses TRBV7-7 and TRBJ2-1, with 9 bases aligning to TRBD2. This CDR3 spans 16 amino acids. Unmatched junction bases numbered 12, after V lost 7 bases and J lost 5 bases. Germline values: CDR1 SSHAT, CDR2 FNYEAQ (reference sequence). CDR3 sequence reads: CASNSPSGEPNNEQFF. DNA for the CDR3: TGTGCCAGCAACTCCCCTAGCGGGGAGCCTAACAATGAGCAGTTCTTC.

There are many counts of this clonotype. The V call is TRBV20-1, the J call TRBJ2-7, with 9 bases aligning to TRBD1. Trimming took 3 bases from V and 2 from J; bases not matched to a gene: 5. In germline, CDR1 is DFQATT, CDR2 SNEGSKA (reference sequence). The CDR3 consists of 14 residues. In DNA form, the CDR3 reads TGCAGTGCTAGGGGCACAGGGGGCGCCTACGAGCAGTACTTC. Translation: CSARGTGGAYEQYF.

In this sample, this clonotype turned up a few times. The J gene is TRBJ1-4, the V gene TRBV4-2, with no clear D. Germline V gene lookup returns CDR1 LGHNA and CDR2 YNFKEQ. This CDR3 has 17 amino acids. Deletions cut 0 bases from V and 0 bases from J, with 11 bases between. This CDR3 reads CASSQDPTAATNEKLFF. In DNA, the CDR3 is TGTGCCAGCAGCCAAGATCCTACAGCCGCAACTAATGAAAAACTGTTTTTT.

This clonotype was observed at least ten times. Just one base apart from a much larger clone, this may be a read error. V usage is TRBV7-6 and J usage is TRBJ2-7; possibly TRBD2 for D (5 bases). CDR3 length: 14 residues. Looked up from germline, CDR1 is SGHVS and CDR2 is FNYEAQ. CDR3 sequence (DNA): TGTGCCAGCGGCTTAGCGAGTGGTTTCTACGAGCAGTACTTC. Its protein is CASGLASGFYEQYF. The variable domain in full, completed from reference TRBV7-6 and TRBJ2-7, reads GAGVSQSPRYKVTKRGQDVALRCDPISGHVSLYWYRQALGQGPEFLTYFNYEAQQDKSGLPNDRFSAERPEGSISTLTIQRTEQRDSAMYRCASGLASGFYEQYFGPGTRLTVT.

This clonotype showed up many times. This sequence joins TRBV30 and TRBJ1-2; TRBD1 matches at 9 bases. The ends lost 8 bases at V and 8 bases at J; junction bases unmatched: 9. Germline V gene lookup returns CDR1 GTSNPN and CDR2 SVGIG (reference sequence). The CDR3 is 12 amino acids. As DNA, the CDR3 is TGTGCCCGGGGGGACAGGGCTGGGGGCTACACCTTC. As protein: CARGDRAGGYTF.

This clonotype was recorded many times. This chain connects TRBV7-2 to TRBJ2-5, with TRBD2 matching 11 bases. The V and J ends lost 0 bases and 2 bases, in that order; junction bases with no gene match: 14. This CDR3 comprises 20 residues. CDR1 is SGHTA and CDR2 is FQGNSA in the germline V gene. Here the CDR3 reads CASSLALSLAGVGPQETQYF. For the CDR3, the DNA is TGTGCCAGCAGCTTAGCGCTATCACTAGCGGGGGTCGGCCCACAAGAGACCCAGTACTTC.

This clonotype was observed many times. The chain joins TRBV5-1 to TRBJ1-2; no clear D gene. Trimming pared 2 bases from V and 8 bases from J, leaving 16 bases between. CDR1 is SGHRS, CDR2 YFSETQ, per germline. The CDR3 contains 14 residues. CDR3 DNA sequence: TGCGCCAGCAGCTTAGGAAACGGCCCGGGGGGCTACACCTTC. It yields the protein CASSLGNGPGGYTF.

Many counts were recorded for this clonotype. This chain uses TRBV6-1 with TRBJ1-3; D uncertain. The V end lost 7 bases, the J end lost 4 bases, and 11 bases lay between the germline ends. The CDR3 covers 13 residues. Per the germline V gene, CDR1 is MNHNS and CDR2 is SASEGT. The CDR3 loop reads CASTPGLGNTIYF. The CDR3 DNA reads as TGTGCCAGCACTCCAGGACTGGGAAACACCATATATTTT.

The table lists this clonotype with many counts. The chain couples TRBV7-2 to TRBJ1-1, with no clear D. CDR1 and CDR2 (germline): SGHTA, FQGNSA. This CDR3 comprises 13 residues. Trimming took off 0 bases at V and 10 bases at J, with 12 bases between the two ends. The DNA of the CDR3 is TGTGCCAGCAGCTTAGCCCCCACGGGCGTAGCTTTCTTT. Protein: CASSLAPTGVAFF.

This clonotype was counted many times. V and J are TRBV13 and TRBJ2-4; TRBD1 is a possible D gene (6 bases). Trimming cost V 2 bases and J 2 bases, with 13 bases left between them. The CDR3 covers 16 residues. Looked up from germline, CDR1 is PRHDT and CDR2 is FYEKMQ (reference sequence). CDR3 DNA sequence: TGTGCCAGCAGCTTATGGGCAGGGGTGACCAAAAACATTCAGTACTTC. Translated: CASSLWAGVTKNIQYF.

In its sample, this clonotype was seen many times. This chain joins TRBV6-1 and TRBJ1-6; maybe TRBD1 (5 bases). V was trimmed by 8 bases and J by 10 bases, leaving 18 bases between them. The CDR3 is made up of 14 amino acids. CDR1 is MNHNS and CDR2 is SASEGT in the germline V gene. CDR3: CASQTTGFGSPLHF. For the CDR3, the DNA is TGTGCCAGCCAGACCACAGGATTTGGCTCACCCCTCCACTTT.